This T cell receptor beta chain was found in a study of T cell responses to AZD1222 COVID-19 vaccine (TCRdb year 2021). In the study overall: A total of 233 trial participants underwent TCR sequencing, of whom about 210 had received two doses of AZD1222 and some 25 had received two doses of the MenACWY control vaccine. Trial participants were enrolled by age into subgroups of 18-55, 56-69 and 70-plus years, and approximately 150, 30 and 60 TCR-sequenced participants, respectively, were included in these subgroups.

The CDR3 regions of human TCRbeta chains were analyzed by immunosequencing. On the authors' methods: Repertoire TCRs were matched against a reference library of SARS-CoV-2-specific TCRs generated with the MIRA antigen-specificity platform. Breadth meant the fraction of unique TCRs that were SARS-CoV-2-associated, whereas depth meant the fraction of total T cells that were SARS-CoV-2-associated. Using the MIRA data, each spike-specific TCR was mapped to the spike region that the TCR reacts to and placed in a CD4 or CD8 class. Log10-transformed breadth and depth values were compared by one-way ANOVA with Sidak's multiple comparisons tests. Not all clones reach the TCRdb copy of this immuneACCESS table, which keeps in-frame sequences only. Checked studies attribute under half of the gap to unresolved V genes and leave the rest unexplained. For V, J and clone size, that table is used; D and trimming come from the DNA. The sample has some 160,000 clones on record, roughly 93% of them singletons. 1.9% of the sample belongs to the ten largest clones.

Trimming takes 0 bases off V and 2 bases off J; junction bases not matched to a gene: 1. CDR1 is given as SGHNT and CDR2 as YYREEE, both from the germline V gene (reference sequence). Spanning cysteine to phenylalanine, the CDR3 consists of 14 amino acids. The only DNA kept is the CDR3, 42 bases in frame from the first base. With regard to this clone: The antigen this receptor binds is unknown. Base qualities are missing; no much larger clone stands one base away.

In the paper's terms, the time point label means: about 28 days (+/-7) after the second vaccine dose. AZD1222 recipients with second doses at about 4 weeks or about 12 weeks were pooled, because spike-specific TCR depth and breadth did not differ between schedules. Vaccinee samples came from UK trials COV001 and COV002, including a single-blind randomized controlled phase 2/3 trial of AZD1222 (ChAdOx1 nCoV-19) in healthy adults. For TCRbeta chain sequencing, PBMC samples were collected from trial participants at day 0 and at day 28 after the second dose. Findings and caveats that apply to the study as a whole: Most participants were white British and females outnumbered males, and the authors suggested that clonal diversity may have been underestimated. A significant rise in spike-specific TCR breadth and depth was observed after two AZD1222 doses relative to day 0 and relative to MenACWY recipients. Conclusions about previously exposed vaccinees are limited, since just 6 or 7 AZD1222 recipients were seropositive for SARS-CoV-2 at baseline. Because no day 14 peak-response samples were available, the repertoires could be characterized only after the peak T cell response. Epitopes outside the regions mutated in the B.1.351 and B.1.1.7 variants were reportedly recognized by nearly half of the unique spike-specific TCRs. The vaccine-associated CD4 TCRs covered the entire spike protein, and the dominant responses fell in regions 160-218 and 743-854. The 56-69-year group was small, and its depth increase did not reach significance, likely because of low power.

This receptor was identified in an adult who received the AZD1222 COVID-19 vaccine. The chain was built from TRBV5-4 and TRBJ2-7, with 8 bases aligning to TRBD2. The sequencing used peripheral blood, collected 28 days after the second AZD1222 dose. The CDR3 protein is CASSLGLATYEQYF. The bases are TGTGCCAGCAGCTTGGGACTAGCGACCTACGAGCAGTACTTC.